The clone carrying this T cell receptor beta chain came up many times. Trimming shortened V by 0 bases and J by 5 bases, and 9 bases separated the two germline ends. This CDR3 contains 13 residues. Per the germline V gene, CDR1 is GTSNPN and CDR2 is SVGIG (reference sequence). TCR beta CDR3 regions were amplified from RNA. The HTBI primer set was used in a first-round RT-PCR of the TCR CDR3. TCRdb passed the multiplex PCR reads through MiXCR, listing each CDR3 protein once. This sample yields over 550,000 distinct CDR3 sequences, of which 16% are seen a single time; roughly 18% belongs to the top ten. This entry belongs to a study of T cells in Graves' hyperthyroidism and ophthalmopathy.

The rearrangement uses TRBV30 and TRBJ2-3; D gene uncertain. This receptor was taken from a woman in her late teens or twenties with Graves' hyperthyroidism. The sequencing input was blood. As DNA, the CDR3 is TGTGCCTGGAGTGTACCCCGGTTAGATACGCAGTATTTT. Its protein is CAWSVPRLDTQYF.